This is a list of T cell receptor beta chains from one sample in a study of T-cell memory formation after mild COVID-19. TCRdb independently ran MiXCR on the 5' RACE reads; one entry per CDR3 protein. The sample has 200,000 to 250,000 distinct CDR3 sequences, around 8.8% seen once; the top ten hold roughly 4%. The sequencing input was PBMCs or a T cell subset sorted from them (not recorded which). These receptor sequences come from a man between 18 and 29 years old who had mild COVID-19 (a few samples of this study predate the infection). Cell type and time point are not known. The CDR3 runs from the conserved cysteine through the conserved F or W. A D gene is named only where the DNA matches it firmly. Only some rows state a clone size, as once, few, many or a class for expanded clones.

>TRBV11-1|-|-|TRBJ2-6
CASKGSGANVLTF
TGTGCCAGCAAGGGATCTGGGGCCAACGTCCTGACTTTC
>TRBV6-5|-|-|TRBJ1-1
CASMTVGQGEAFF
TGTGCCAGCATGACGGTGGGGCAGGGTGAAGCTTTCTTT
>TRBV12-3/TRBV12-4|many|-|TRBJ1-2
CASSRRDSINYGYTF
TGTGCCAGCAGTCGCCGGGACTCAATTAACTATGGCTACACCTTC
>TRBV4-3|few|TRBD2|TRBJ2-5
CASSQDTGGGETQYF
TGCGCCAGCAGCCAAGACACCGGGGGGGGAGAGACCCAGTACTTC
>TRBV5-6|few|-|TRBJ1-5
CASSLEAHQPQHF
TGTGCCAGCAGCTTGGAAGCCCATCAGCCCCAGCATTTT
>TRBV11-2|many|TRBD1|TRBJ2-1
CASSTPTGGRYNEQFF
TGTGCCAGCAGCACCCCGACAGGGGGCCGTTACAATGAGCAGTTCTTC
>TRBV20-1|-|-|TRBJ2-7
CSASPGSTYEQYF
TGCAGTGCTAGTCCGGGGTCGACCTACGAGCAGTACTTC
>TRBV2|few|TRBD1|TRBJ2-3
CAAGDRVIPDTQYF
TGTGCCGCGGGGGACAGGGTAATCCCAGATACGCAGTATTTT
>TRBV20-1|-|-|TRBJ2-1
CSARGLHEQFF
TGCAGTGCTAGAGGTTTACATGAGCAGTTCTTC
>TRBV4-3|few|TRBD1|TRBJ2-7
CASSQDPTGPYEQYF
TGCGCCAGCAGCCAAGACCCGACAGGGCCCTACGAGCAGTACTTC
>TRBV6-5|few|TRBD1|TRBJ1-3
CASSYSNRGGNTIYF
TGTGCCAGCAGTTACTCGAACAGGGGAGGAAACACCATATATTTT
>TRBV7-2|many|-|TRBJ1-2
CASSLGLDYGYTF
TGTGCCAGCAGCTTAGGGTTGGACTATGGCTACACCTTC
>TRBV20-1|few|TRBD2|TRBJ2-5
CSASGQRGGKWENQETQYF
TGCAGTGCTAGCGGCCAGCGGGGGGGCAAATGGGAAAACCAAGAGACCCAGTACTTC
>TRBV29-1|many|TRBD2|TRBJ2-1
CSAGRTERGSEQFF
TGCAGCGCCGGCAGGACCGAGCGGGGGAGTGAGCAGTTCTTC
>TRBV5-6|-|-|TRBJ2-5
CASSTNSETQYF
TGTGCCAGCAGCACGAATTCGGAGACCCAGTACTTC
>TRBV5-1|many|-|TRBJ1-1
CASSQQLNTEAFF
TGCGCCAGCAGCCAACAGCTGAACACTGAAGCTTTCTTT
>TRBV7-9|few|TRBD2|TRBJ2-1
CASSKRGNEQFF
TGTGCCAGCAGCAAGCGGGGCAATGAGCAGTTCTTC